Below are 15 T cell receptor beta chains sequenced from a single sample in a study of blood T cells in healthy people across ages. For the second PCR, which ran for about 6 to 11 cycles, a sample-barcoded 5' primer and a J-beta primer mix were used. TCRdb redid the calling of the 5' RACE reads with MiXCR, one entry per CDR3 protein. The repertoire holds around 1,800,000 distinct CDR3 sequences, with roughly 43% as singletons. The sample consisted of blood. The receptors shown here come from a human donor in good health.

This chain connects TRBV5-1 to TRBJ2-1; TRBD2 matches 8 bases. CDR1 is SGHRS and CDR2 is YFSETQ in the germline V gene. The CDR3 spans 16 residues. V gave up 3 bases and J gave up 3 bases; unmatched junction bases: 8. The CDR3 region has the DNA TGCGCCAGCAGCTCAAACGCCGGGACTAGCTACAATGAGCAGTTCTTC. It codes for CASSSNAGTSYNEQFF.

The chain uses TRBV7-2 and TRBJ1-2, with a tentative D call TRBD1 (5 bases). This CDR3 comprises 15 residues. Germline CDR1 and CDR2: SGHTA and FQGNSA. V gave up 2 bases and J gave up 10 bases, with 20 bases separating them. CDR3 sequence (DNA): TGTGCCAGCAGCTTAACCCCTGGGGCGTTCAAGGACTACACCTTC. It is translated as CASSLTPGAFKDYTF.

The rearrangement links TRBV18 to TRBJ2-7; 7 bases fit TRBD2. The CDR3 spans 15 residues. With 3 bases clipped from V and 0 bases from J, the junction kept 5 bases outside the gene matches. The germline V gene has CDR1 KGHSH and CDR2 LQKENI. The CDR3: CASSPSGRISYEQYF. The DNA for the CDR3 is TGTGCCAGCTCACCTAGCGGGCGTATCTCCTACGAGCAGTACTTC.

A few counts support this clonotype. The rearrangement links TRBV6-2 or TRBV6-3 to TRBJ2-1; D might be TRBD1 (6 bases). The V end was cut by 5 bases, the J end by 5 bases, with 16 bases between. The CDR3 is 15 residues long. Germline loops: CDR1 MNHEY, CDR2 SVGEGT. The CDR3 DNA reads TGTGCCAGCAGTAGACCTCCGGGACACAACAATGAGCAGTTCTTC. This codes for CASSRPPGHNNEQFF.

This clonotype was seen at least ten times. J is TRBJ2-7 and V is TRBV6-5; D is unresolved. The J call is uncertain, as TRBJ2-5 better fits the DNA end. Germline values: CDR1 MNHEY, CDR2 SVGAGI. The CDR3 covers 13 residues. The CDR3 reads CASRITGYRTQYF. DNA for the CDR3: TGTGCCAGCAGGATCACTGGTTATCGGACCCAGTACTTC.

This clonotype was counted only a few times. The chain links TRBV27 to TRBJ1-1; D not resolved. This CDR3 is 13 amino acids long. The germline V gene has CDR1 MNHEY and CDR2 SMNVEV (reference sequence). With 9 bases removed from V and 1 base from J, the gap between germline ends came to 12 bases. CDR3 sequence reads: CASNAGSNTEAFF. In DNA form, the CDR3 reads TGTGCCAGTAACGCCGGGTCGAACACTGAAGCTTTCTTT.

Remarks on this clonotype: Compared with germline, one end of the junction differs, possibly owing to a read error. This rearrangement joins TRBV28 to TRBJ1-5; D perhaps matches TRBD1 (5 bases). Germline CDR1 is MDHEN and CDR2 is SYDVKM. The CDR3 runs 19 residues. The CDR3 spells CVSSLLGYSPAGGRQPQHF. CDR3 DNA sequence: TGTGTCAGCAGTTTATTGGGGTACTCCCCGGCGGGGGGTCGTCAGCCCCAGCATTTT.

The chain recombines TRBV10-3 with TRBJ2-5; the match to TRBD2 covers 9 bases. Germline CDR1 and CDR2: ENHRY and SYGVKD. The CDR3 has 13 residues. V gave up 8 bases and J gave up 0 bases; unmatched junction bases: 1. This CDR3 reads CAIGGGDQETQYF. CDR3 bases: TGTGCCATCGGCGGGGGGGACCAAGAGACCCAGTACTTC.

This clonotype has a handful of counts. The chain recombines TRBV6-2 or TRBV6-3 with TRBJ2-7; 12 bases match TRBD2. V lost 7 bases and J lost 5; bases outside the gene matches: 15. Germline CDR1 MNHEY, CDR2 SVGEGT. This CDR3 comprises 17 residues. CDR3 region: CASTRTSGEGSLNEQYF. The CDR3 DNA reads TGTGCCAGCACCCGGACTAGCGGGGAAGGATCCCTGAACGAGCAGTACTTC.

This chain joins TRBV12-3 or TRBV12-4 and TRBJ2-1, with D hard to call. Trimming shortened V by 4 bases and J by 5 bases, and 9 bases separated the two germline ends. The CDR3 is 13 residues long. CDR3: CASSSQANNEQFF. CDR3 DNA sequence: TGTGCCAGCAGTTCACAAGCGAACAATGAGCAGTTCTTC.

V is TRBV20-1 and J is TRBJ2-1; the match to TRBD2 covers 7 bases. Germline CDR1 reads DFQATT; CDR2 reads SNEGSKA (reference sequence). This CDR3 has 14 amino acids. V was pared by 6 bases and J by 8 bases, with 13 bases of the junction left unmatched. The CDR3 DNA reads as TGCAGTGCCCTCGGGACTATAGACACGGATGAGCAGTTCTTC. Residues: CSALGTIDTDEQFF.

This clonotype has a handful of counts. CDR3 amino acids: CASSLAPPNEQFF. The CDR3 nucleotides are TGTGCCAGCAGCTTAGCCCCGCCCAATGAGCAGTTCTTC. The chain has TRBV7-2 and TRBJ2-1; D ambiguous. The CDR3 loop spans 13 amino acids. Looked up from germline, CDR1 is SGHTA and CDR2 is FQGNSA. Trimming shortened V by 0 bases and J by 6 bases, and 6 bases separated the two germline ends.

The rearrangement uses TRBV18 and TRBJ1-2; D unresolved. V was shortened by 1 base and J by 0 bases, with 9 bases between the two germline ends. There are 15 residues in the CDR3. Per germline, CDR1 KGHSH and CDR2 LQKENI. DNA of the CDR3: TGTGCCAGCTCACCACGGGTCGGTGCTAACTATGGCTACACCTTC. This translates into CASSPRVGANYGYTF.

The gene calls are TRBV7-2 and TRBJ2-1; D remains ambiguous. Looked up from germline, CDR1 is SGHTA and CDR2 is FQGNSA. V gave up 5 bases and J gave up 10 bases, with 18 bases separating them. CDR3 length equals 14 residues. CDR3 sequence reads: CASSRGLGFREQFF. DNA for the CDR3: TGTGCCAGCAGCCGCGGCCTCGGTTTCAGGGAGCAGTTCTTC.

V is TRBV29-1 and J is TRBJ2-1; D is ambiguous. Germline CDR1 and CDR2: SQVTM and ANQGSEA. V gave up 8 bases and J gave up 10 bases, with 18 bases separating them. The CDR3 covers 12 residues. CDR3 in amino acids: CSSKGSGLEQFF. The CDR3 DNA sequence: TGCAGCTCCAAAGGGTCGGGTTTGGAGCAGTTCTTC.